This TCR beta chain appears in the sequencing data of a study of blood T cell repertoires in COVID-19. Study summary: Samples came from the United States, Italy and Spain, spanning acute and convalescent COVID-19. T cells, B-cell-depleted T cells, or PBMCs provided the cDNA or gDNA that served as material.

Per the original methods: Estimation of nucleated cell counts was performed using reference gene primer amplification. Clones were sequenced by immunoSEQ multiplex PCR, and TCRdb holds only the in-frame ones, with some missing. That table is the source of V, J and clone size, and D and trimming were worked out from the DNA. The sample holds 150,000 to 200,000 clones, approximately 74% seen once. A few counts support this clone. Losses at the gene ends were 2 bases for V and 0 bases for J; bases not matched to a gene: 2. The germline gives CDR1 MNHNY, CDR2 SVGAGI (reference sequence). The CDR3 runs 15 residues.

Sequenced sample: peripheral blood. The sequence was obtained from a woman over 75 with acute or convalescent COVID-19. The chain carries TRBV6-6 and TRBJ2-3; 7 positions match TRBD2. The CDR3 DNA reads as TGTGCCAGCAGTTACAGCGGGGCTAGCACAGATACGCAGTATTTT. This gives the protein CASSYSGASTDTQYF.